The next 14 T cell receptor beta chains were all read from a single sample in a study of tumor-infiltrating lymphocytes in primary liver carcinoma. A constant-region primer served to make TCR beta cDNA from approximately 490 ng total RNA. Employing slightly modified ARM-PCR, three nested multiplex PCR rounds were run, and these gave rise to the TCR beta libraries. For approximately 11 cycles apiece, the opening two PCR rounds ran with TRBV1-TRBV30 forward primers and a C-beta reverse primer. TCRdb analysed the multiplex PCR reads with MiXCR anew, one entry per CDR3 protein. The repertoire holds 95,000 to 100,000 distinct CDR3 sequences, with approximately 70% as singletons. DNA and RNA were both co-extracted from 20-30 mg of bulk tissue that had not been sorted. The sample was liver tumor tissue from sampling region 2. Subset given: tumor region T2, inferior pole. These receptors came from a woman in her sixties with primary liver carcinoma and hepatitis B virus infection.

This clonotype was recorded at least ten times. The chain's CDR3 is CASSPYRTGESPNGYTF. CDR3 DNA sequence: TGTGCCAGCAGTCCCTATAGGACAGGGGAGAGTCCTAATGGCTACACCTTC. This chain links TRBV6-5 with TRBJ1-2; 9 nucleotides match TRBD1. V shed 5 bases, J shed 6 bases, and the junction held 16 bases outside the gene matches. The CDR3 totals 17 residues. CDR1 is MNHEY and CDR2 is SVGAGI in the germline V gene.

The rearrangement joins TRBV29-1 to TRBJ2-2; 8 bases align to TRBD1. This CDR3 spans 14 amino acids. From germline, CDR1 is SQVTM and CDR2 ANQGSEA. This CDR3 is CSARDRGGTGELFF. CDR3 sequence (DNA): TGCAGTGCCCGAGACAGGGGTGGGACCGGGGAGCTGTTTTTT.

As to this clonotype: Relative to the germline gene, one junction end is altered; a read error may explain this. The CDR3 spells CVSSYRTADYGYTF. In DNA form, the CDR3 reads TGTGTCAGCAGCTATAGGACCGCCGACTATGGCTACACCTTC. The chain carries TRBV11-2 and TRBJ1-2; D gene ambiguous. This CDR3 comprises 14 residues. The germline CDR1 and CDR2 sequences are SGHAT and FQNNGV.

The sample holds many counts of this clonotype. This chain joins TRBV6-2 or TRBV6-3 and TRBJ2-3; D not certain. This CDR3 has 15 residues. Trimming removed 0 bases from V and 3 bases from J, with 10 bases in between. Germline V gene sequence: CDR1 MNHEY, CDR2 SVGEGT. CDR3 DNA sequence: TGTGCCAGCAGTTACTCGTTCGCTCGAACAGATACGCAGTATTTT. It translates to CASSYSFARTDTQYF.

This clonotype was recorded only once. V usage is TRBV10-1 and J usage is TRBJ2-3; maybe TRBD2 (6 bases). CDR1 and CDR2 (germline): WNHNN, SYGVQD (reference sequence). The CDR3 sequence is 15 residues long. Trimming removed 4 bases at V and 5 bases at J, with 16 bases between. The CDR3 nucleotides are TGCGCCAGCAGTGGACTAGTAGGAGGGGTAGATACGCAGTATTTT. Its protein product is CASSGLVGGVDTQYF.

For this clonotype: Mismatch with germline at one junction end may stem from a read error. V usage is TRBV11-2 and J usage is TRBJ2-3; either TRBD1 or TRBD2 may supply D (5 bases each). Germline-derived CDR1 and CDR2 are SGHAT and FQNNGV. CDR3 length: 17 residues. The CDR3, as DNA: TGTGCCAGCAGCTTAGCAATGGGGAGAAGGAGCACAGGTACGCAATGTTTT. The encoded protein is CASSLAMGRRSTGTQCF.

Many counts were recorded for this clonotype. This rearrangement joins TRBV4-2 to TRBJ2-2, with TRBD2 matching 13 bases. Trimming at V came to 3 bases and at J to 6 bases, leaving 16 bases not matched to a gene. The CDR3 has 20 amino acids. Germline loops: CDR1 LGHNA, CDR2 YNFKEQ. The CDR3 loop is CASSQEAARLAGGRAGELFF. The CDR3, as DNA: TGTGCCAGCAGCCAGGAGGCCGCGAGACTAGCGGGAGGAAGGGCCGGGGAGCTGTTTTTT.

As for this clonotype: Since the CDR3 does not end with the conserved phenylalanine or tryptophan, this likely comes from a read error. The V call is TRBV11-2, the J call TRBJ1-6; no clear D gene. This CDR3 has 15 amino acids. Germline V gives CDR1 SGHAT, CDR2 FQNNGV. CDR3 sequence: CASSLEAAAISPLHY. CDR3 coding DNA: TGTGCCAGCAGCTTAGAAGCGGCAGCTATCTCACCACTCCACTAT.

There are many counts of this clonotype. The gene calls are TRBV7-3 and TRBJ1-1; D gene unclear. Germline CDR1 reads SGHTA; CDR2 reads FQGTGA. This CDR3 contains 14 residues. The ends were cut back, 5 bases at V and 4 bases at J, with 14 bases in the middle. The CDR3 bases are TGTGCCAGCAGCCTTTATGGGCGAGCCACTGAAGCTTTCTTT. It translates to CASSLYGRATEAFF.

This clonotype was detected many times. The chain recombines TRBV6-5 with TRBJ2-1; 12 bases fit TRBD2. Germline V gene lookup returns CDR1 MNHEY and CDR2 SVGAGI. Unmatched junction bases numbered 13, after V lost 6 bases and J lost 7 bases. There are 17 residues in the CDR3. In DNA form, the CDR3 reads TGTGCCAGCAGAGCTAGCGGGAGGGCCGTAGTGGGGAATGAGCAGTTCTTC. This encodes CASRASGRAVVGNEQFF.

As to this clonotype: At one end, the junction sequence differs from germline, possibly due to a read error. J is TRBJ2-3 and V is TRBV4-1; a possible D gene is TRBD2 (5 bases). The germline CDR1 and CDR2 sequences are MGHRA and YSYEKL. The CDR3 loop spans 16 amino acids. The CDR3 nucleotides are TGCGCCCGCAGCCTTAGTCGCGGAGGCCTCACAGATACGCAGTATTTT. Encoded protein: CARSLSRGGLTDTQYF.

This clonotype has only a few counts. The junction and the germline gene differ at one end; a read error may be behind it. The chain joins TRBV5-1 to TRBJ1-1; tentatively, D is TRBD1 (5 bases). The length of the CDR3 is 13 residues. Germline V gives CDR1 SGHRS, CDR2 YFSETQ. The DNA for the CDR3 is TGCCCCAGCAGCTTGGGAGGGGAAAACGAAGCTTTCTTT. This sequence encodes CPSSLGGENEAFF.

Concerning this clonotype: The junction does not match germline at one end; this may be a read error. The chain carries TRBV6-6 and TRBJ2-3; possibly TRBD2 for D (5 bases). The CDR3 length is 15 residues. Germline assignment: CDR1 MNHNY and CDR2 SVGAGI (reference sequence). The CDR3 reads CASSPSGEAWDTQYF. DNA of the CDR3: TGTGCCAGCAGCCCAAGCGGAGAAGCCTGGGATACGCAGTACTTT.

As regards this clonotype: Lacking the conserved final phenylalanine or tryptophan, this CDR3 likely reflects a read error. This chain joins TRBV6-1 and TRBJ2-5, with D perhaps being TRBD1 or TRBD2 (5 bases each). Trimming took off 10 bases at V and 7 bases at J, with 16 bases between the two ends. The germline V gene has CDR1 MNHNS and CDR2 SASEGT. CDR3 length equals 12 residues. CDR3 nucleotide sequence: TGTGCCAACAGCGAGACTGGGGGGACCCAGTACGTC. It yields the protein CANSETGGTQYV.